This is a list of T cell receptor beta chains from one sample in a study of T cell responses to AZD1222 COVID-19 vaccine. Generated by immunoSEQ multiplex PCR, the TCRdb table keeps only in-frame clones and is missing some. The sample contains approximately 150,000 clones, about 89% of which appear only once. The sequenced sample was peripheral blood, obtained on day 0 of AZD1222 vaccination. The receptors originated from an adult in good health. The CDR3 runs from the conserved cysteine through the conserved F or W. The D gene is left open where the match is weak. Size is omitted from some rows. Given values are once, few, many or a class for expanded clones.

D gene: TRBD1; J gene: TRBJ2-7; clone size: -; V gene: TRBV4-3; CDR3 protein: CASSQVGDRGIYEQYF; CDR3 DNA: TGCGCCAGCAGCCAAGTGGGAGACAGGGGCATCTACGAGCAGTACTTC
D gene: TRBD2; J gene: TRBJ2-1; clone size: -; V gene: TRBV30; CDR3 protein: CAWSGLAGGGEQFF; CDR3 DNA: TGTGCCTGGAGTGGGCTAGCGGGGGGCGGGGAGCAGTTCTTC
D gene: TRBD2; J gene: TRBJ2-2; clone size: few; V gene: TRBV6-2/TRBV6-3; CDR3 protein: CASSSGVDITGELFF; CDR3 DNA: TGTGCCAGCAGTAGCGGGGTGGACATTACCGGGGAGCTGTTTTTT
D gene: TRBD2; J gene: TRBJ2-1; clone size: -; V gene: TRBV5-6; CDR3 protein: CASSFSTSVGLYEQFF; CDR3 DNA: TGTGCCAGCAGCTTTTCGACTAGCGTCGGTTTGTATGAGCAGTTCTTC
D gene: -; J gene: TRBJ1-6; clone size: -; V gene: TRBV18; CDR3 protein: CASSEDRSNSPLHF; CDR3 DNA: TGTGCCAGCTCAGAGGACAGATCTAATTCACCCCTCCACTTT
D gene: TRBD1; J gene: TRBJ1-2; clone size: -; V gene: TRBV28; CDR3 protein: CASSRQGANYGYTF; CDR3 DNA: TGTGCCAGCAGTCGACAGGGGGCCAACTATGGCTACACCTTC
D gene: -; J gene: TRBJ1-2; clone size: once; V gene: TRBV5-4; CDR3 protein: CASSLSHRANYGYTF; CDR3 DNA: TGTGCCAGCAGCTTGTCCCACAGGGCTAACTATGGCTACACCTTC
D gene: TRBD1; J gene: TRBJ1-1; clone size: -; V gene: TRBV7-9; CDR3 protein: CASSVWTGMNTEAFF; CDR3 DNA: TGTGCCAGCAGCGTCTGGACAGGGATGAACACTGAAGCTTTCTTT
D gene: -; J gene: TRBJ1-5; clone size: -; V gene: TRBV28; CDR3 protein: CASTLTVNQPQHF; CDR3 DNA: TGTGCCAGCACCTTGACTGTGAATCAGCCCCAGCATTTT
D gene: -; J gene: TRBJ2-1; clone size: -; V gene: TRBV11-2; CDR3 protein: CASSFGFDNEQFF; CDR3 DNA: TGTGCCAGCAGCTTCGGGTTCGACAATGAGCAGTTCTTC
D gene: -; J gene: TRBJ1-2; clone size: -; V gene: TRBV19; CDR3 protein: CASSIRRVDGYTF; CDR3 DNA: TGTGCCAGTAGTATAAGGAGGGTCGATGGCTACACCTTC
D gene: -; J gene: TRBJ2-3; clone size: once; V gene: TRBV5-4; CDR3 protein: CASSLGRFWGSTDTQYF; CDR3 DNA: TGTGCCAGCAGTTTGGGGAGGTTCTGGGGGTCCACAGATACGCAGTATTTT
D gene: TRBD1; J gene: TRBJ1-1; clone size: -; V gene: TRBV4-2; CDR3 protein: CASSHTDRDTGAFF; CDR3 DNA: TGTGCCAGCAGCCACACCGACAGGGACACCGGGGCTTTCTTT
D gene: -; J gene: TRBJ2-7; clone size: once; V gene: TRBV19; CDR3 protein: CASSVRQDDGEQYF; CDR3 DNA: TGTGCCAGTAGTGTTCGACAGGACGATGGCGAGCAGTACTTC
D gene: -; J gene: TRBJ2-3; clone size: once; V gene: TRBV27; CDR3 protein: CASTPWVRGGGSDTQYF; CDR3 DNA: TGTGCCAGCACGCCTTGGGTACGAGGGGGTGGTTCGGATACGCAGTATTTT
D gene: -; J gene: TRBJ2-7; clone size: -; V gene: TRBV4-1; CDR3 protein: CASSPRPLRATYEQYF; CDR3 DNA: TGCGCCAGCAGCCCCCGCCCCCTACGGGCCACCTACGAGCAGTACTTC
D gene: -; J gene: TRBJ2-7; clone size: -; V gene: TRBV6-5; CDR3 protein: CASGRSISYEQYF; CDR3 DNA: TGTGCCAGCGGCAGGTCCATCTCCTACGAGCAGTACTTC
D gene: TRBD1; J gene: TRBJ2-5; clone size: -; V gene: TRBV11-2; CDR3 protein: CASSRTRGRETQYF; CDR3 DNA: TGTGCCAGCAGCCGTACCAGGGGGCGGGAGACCCAGTACTTC
D gene: -; J gene: TRBJ2-7; clone size: -; V gene: TRBV29-1; CDR3 protein: CSTGGTDSYEQYF; CDR3 DNA: TGCAGCACTGGTGGGACGGACTCCTACGAGCAGTACTTC
D gene: TRBD2; J gene: TRBJ2-5; clone size: -; V gene: TRBV6-5; CDR3 protein: CASSYSNSGSAETQYF; CDR3 DNA: TGTGCCAGCAGTTACTCGAACAGCGGGAGTGCAGAGACCCAGTACTTC
D gene: -; J gene: TRBJ2-3; clone size: -; V gene: TRBV28; CDR3 protein: CASRTAVDTQYF; CDR3 DNA: TGTGCCAGTCGGACAGCAGTAGATACGCAGTATTTT
D gene: -; J gene: TRBJ1-2; clone size: -; V gene: TRBV6-5; CDR3 protein: CASSYRGRGYGYTF; CDR3 DNA: TGTGCCAGCAGTTACAGGGGCAGGGGCTATGGCTACACCTTC
D gene: -; J gene: TRBJ1-3; clone size: -; V gene: TRBV9; CDR3 protein: CASSPREFSGNTIYF; CDR3 DNA: TGTGCCAGCAGCCCTCGTGAATTTTCTGGAAACACCATATATTTT
D gene: TRBD2; J gene: TRBJ2-1; clone size: -; V gene: TRBV7-9; CDR3 protein: CASSLSGGTHNEQFF; CDR3 DNA: TGTGCCAGCAGCTTGAGCGGGGGGACCCACAATGAGCAGTTCTTC
D gene: -; J gene: TRBJ1-4; clone size: -; V gene: TRBV7-2; CDR3 protein: CASSPTGIGANEKLFF; CDR3 DNA: TGTGCCAGCAGCCCCACAGGGATAGGTGCTAATGAAAAACTGTTTTTT
D gene: TRBD2; J gene: TRBJ2-3; clone size: -; V gene: TRBV19; CDR3 protein: CASSPRTSGLVTDTQYF; CDR3 DNA: TGTGCCAGTAGTCCCCGGACTAGCGGACTCGTCACAGATACGCAGTATTTT
D gene: -; J gene: TRBJ1-4; clone size: -; V gene: TRBV6-5; CDR3 protein: CASSQIGGGEKLFF; CDR3 DNA: TGTGCCAGCAGTCAAATAGGGGGAGGGGAAAAACTGTTTTTT
D gene: TRBD2; J gene: TRBJ2-1; clone size: -; V gene: TRBV7-9; CDR3 protein: CASSLTSGAYNEQFF; CDR3 DNA: TGTGCCAGCAGCTTGACTAGCGGGGCTTACAATGAGCAGTTCTTC
D gene: -; J gene: TRBJ1-6; clone size: -; V gene: TRBV4-3; CDR3 protein: CASSEPGPSSYNSPLHF; CDR3 DNA: TGCGCCAGCAGCGAACCAGGGCCGAGCTCCTATAATTCACCCCTCCACTTT
D gene: -; J gene: TRBJ1-1; clone size: once; V gene: TRBV27; CDR3 protein: CASRTGSAEAFF; CDR3 DNA: TGTGCCAGCAGAACAGGGTCGGCTGAAGCTTTCTTT
D gene: -; J gene: TRBJ1-2; clone size: -; V gene: TRBV28; CDR3 protein: CASSPIGTVSGYTF; CDR3 DNA: TGTGCCAGCAGTCCTATCGGGACGGTTTCTGGCTACACCTTC
D gene: TRBD1; J gene: TRBJ1-1; clone size: -; V gene: TRBV7-2; CDR3 protein: CASSRTGHTEAFF; CDR3 DNA: TGTGCCAGCAGCAGGACAGGGCACACTGAAGCTTTCTTT
D gene: TRBD1; J gene: TRBJ1-5; clone size: -; V gene: TRBV10-3; CDR3 protein: CAIRDRGNQPQHF; CDR3 DNA: TGTGCCATCAGGGACAGGGGCAATCAGCCCCAGCATTTT
D gene: -; J gene: TRBJ1-6; clone size: -; V gene: TRBV7-2; CDR3 protein: CASSLPPVRGSPLHF; CDR3 DNA: TGTGCCAGCAGCTTGCCCCCCGTGCGAGGTTCACCCCTCCACTTT
D gene: -; J gene: TRBJ2-2; clone size: -; V gene: TRBV7-9; CDR3 protein: CASSPVGGGELFF; CDR3 DNA: TGTGCCAGCAGCCCCGTGGGGGGCGGGGAGCTGTTTTTT
D gene: -; J gene: TRBJ2-7; clone size: -; V gene: TRBV7-2; CDR3 protein: CASSLQPGGVAYEQYF; CDR3 DNA: TGTGCCAGCAGCCTACAACCGGGTGGGGTAGCCTACGAGCAGTACTTC
D gene: -; J gene: TRBJ2-6; clone size: few; V gene: TRBV6-2/TRBV6-3; CDR3 protein: CASSYSGAGANVLTF; CDR3 DNA: TGTGCCAGCAGTTACTCGGGGGCTGGGGCCAACGTCCTGACTTTC
D gene: -; J gene: TRBJ1-1; clone size: -; V gene: TRBV28; CDR3 protein: CASSLQNSEAFF; CDR3 DNA: TGTGCCAGCAGTTTACAGAATTCTGAAGCTTTCTTT
D gene: -; J gene: TRBJ1-6; clone size: -; V gene: TRBV2; CDR3 protein: CASSYGQPTYNSPLHF; CDR3 DNA: TGTGCCAGCAGCTACGGACAGCCCACCTATAATTCACCCCTCCACTTT
D gene: TRBD1; J gene: TRBJ1-4; clone size: -; V gene: TRBV19; CDR3 protein: CASSISPTGANEKLFF; CDR3 DNA: TGTGCCAGTAGTATTTCCCCGACAGGGGCTAATGAAAAACTGTTTTTT
D gene: -; J gene: TRBJ1-2; clone size: -; V gene: TRBV28; CDR3 protein: CASSFFSRRYNYGYTF; CDR3 DNA: TGTGCCAGCAGTTTTTTCTCCAGGAGATATAACTATGGCTACACCTTC
D gene: -; J gene: TRBJ1-4; clone size: -; V gene: TRBV15; CDR3 protein: CATSRDGGEKLFF; CDR3 DNA: TGTGCCACCAGCAGAGACGGGGGTGAAAAACTGTTTTTT
D gene: -; J gene: TRBJ1-1; clone size: once; V gene: TRBV28; CDR3 protein: CASSLPESRRNTEAFF; CDR3 DNA: TGTGCCAGCAGTTTACCTGAATCAAGGAGGAACACTGAAGCTTTCTTT